This TCR beta chain was obtained from a study of blood T cell repertoires in COVID-19. In the study overall: Collection of acute and convalescent COVID-19 samples took place in the United States, Italy and Spain. Nucleic acid was either cDNA or gDNA, and it came from T cells, B-cell-depleted T cells, or PBMCs.

The CDR3 length is 16 residues. After removal of 0 bases from V and 5 bases from J, the junction contained 4 bases not matched to a gene. From germline, CDR1 is SGHKS and CDR2 YYEKEE (reference sequence). Original data processing: Reference gene primers were amplified, and this amplification served to estimate nucleated cell counts. Libraries were prepared by immunoSEQ multiplex PCR; TCRdb keeps only in-frame clonotypes and omits some of them. V and J calls and clone size follow that table, whereas D and trimming were derived from the DNA. The top ten clones hold roughly 12% of a sample with more than 150,000 clones, roughly 79% of them seen once. Seattle's enrolled individuals joined amid active infection and were then monitored longitudinally.

The V gene is TRBV5-5, the J gene TRBJ1-4, with TRBD1 identical over 10 bases. The receptor comes from an elderly woman with COVID-19, enrolled during active disease. Sequenced sample: peripheral blood. The CDR3 reads CASSLVPGQGNEKLFF. In DNA form, the CDR3 reads TGTGCCAGCAGCTTGGTACCGGGACAGGGGAATGAAAAACTGTTTTTT.